The 7 T cell receptor beta chains below all came from one sample that was sequenced in a study of CD8 T cells in Susac syndrome. Random hexamers were used to reverse transcribe 0.5 to 1 ug of RNA. TCRdb recomputed calls from the immunoSEQ multiplex PCR reads with MiXCR, one row per CDR3 protein. The table includes approximately 120,000 distinct CDR3 sequences, roughly 97% detected once. The sample taken for sequencing was CD4+ T cells from PBMCs. Receptor source: a human donor in good health.

The J gene is TRBJ2-5, the V gene TRBV20-1; a possible D gene is TRBD1 (6 bases). V gave up 3 bases and J gave up 1 base, with 15 bases separating them. Germline V gene data show CDR1 as DFQATT and CDR2 as SNEGSKA (reference sequence). The CDR3 totals 15 residues. CDR3 nucleotides: TGCAGTGCTAGCACAGGGACACCACGCCAAGAGACCCAGTACTTC. Translating gives CSASTGTPRQETQYF.

V usage is TRBV24-1 and J usage is TRBJ2-5; TRBD1 matches 7 bases. The germline V gene encodes CDR1 KGHDR and CDR2 SFDVKD. The J segment lost 1 base and the V segment lost 8 bases, leaving 9 bases of the junction unmatched. The CDR3 extends over 15 amino acids. The CDR3 loop reads CATTPNRQGQETQYF. CDR3 bases: TGTGCCACCACCCCAAACCGACAGGGCCAAGAGACCCAGTACTTC.

The chain is built from TRBV29-1 and TRBJ2-5; the match to TRBD2 covers 7 bases. The V gene's germline CDR1 is SQVTM and CDR2 ANQGSEA. V was pared by 7 bases and J by 1 base, with 6 bases of the junction left unmatched. The CDR3 contains 13 residues. CDR3 in amino acids: CSGNPSGQETQYF. DNA for the CDR3: TGCAGCGGAAACCCTAGCGGCCAAGAGACCCAGTACTTC.

The chain recombines TRBV18 with TRBJ2-5, with 7 bases identical to TRBD1. The V gene's germline CDR1 is KGHSH and CDR2 LQKENI. This CDR3 spans 15 amino acids. V lost 6 bases and J lost 1; bases outside the gene matches: 8. The CDR3 region has the DNA TGTGCCAGCTCCTCCGGACAGGTCCCCCAAGAGACCCAGTACTTC. Encoded protein: CASSSGQVPQETQYF.

J is TRBJ2-5 and V is TRBV12-5; 10 bases fit TRBD2. Germline-derived CDR1 and CDR2 are LGHNT and FRNRAP. This CDR3 contains 16 residues. The J segment lost 7 bases and the V segment lost 7 bases, leaving 15 bases of the junction unmatched. CDR3 amino acids: CASAGSGGPLGGTQYF. The CDR3 nucleotides are TGTGCTAGTGCCGGTAGCGGGGGGCCCCTCGGGGGGACCCAGTACTTC.

This clonotype was seen just once. The chain recombines TRBV4-1 with TRBJ2-1; D might be TRBD2 (6 bases). CDR1 is MGHRA and CDR2 is YSYEKL in the germline V gene. V was shortened by 1 base and J by 1 base, with 11 bases between the two germline ends. The CDR3 length is 16 residues. CDR3 region: CASSQARRGSYNEQFF. CDR3 nucleotide sequence: TGCGCCAGCAGCCAAGCCCGCCGGGGGTCCTACAATGAGCAGTTCTTC.

The CDR3 region has the DNA TGTGCCAGCAGCTCCGGGGTCTATGGCTACACCTTC. Translation: CASSSGVYGYTF. The chain recombines TRBV11-3 with TRBJ1-2, with D hard to call. The CDR3 spans 12 residues. Germline V gives CDR1 SGHNT, CDR2 YENEEA. Trimming cost V 4 bases and J 4 bases, with 7 bases left between them.